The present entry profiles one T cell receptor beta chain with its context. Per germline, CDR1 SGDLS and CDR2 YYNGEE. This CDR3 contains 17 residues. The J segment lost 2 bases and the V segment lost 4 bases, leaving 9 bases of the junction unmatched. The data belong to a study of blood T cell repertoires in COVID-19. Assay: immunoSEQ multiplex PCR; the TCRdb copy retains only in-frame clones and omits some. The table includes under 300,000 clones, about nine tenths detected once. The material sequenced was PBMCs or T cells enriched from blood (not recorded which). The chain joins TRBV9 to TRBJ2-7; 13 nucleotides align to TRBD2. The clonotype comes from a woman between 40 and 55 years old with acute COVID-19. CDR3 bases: TGTGCCAGCAGCCCGTACCAGGGACTAGCGGGGACCTACGAGCAGTACTTC. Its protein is CASSPYQGLAGTYEQYF.